The clone carrying this T cell receptor (beta chain) was seen a few times. Its antigen is unidentified. This sample was included in a study of CD8 T cells in ankylosing spondylitis. Study conclusions and caveats: Reportedly, disease-linked clones are significantly enriched in ankylosing spondylitis patients' matched synovial fluid. Disease-associated clonotypes exhibited CD8+ identity and were relatively infrequent in peripheral blood.

The germline V and J ends were trimmed by 0 bases and 5 bases, with 18 bases remaining between them. From germline, CDR1 is SGHRS and CDR2 YFSETQ. This CDR3 contains 17 residues. Libraries of TCR beta came from quantitative 5'-RACE with molecular barcodes. One entry per CDR3 protein results from TCRdb running MiXCR on the 5' RACE reads. The table has 270,000 or so distinct CDR3 sequences, 15% to 20% seen once. The chain uses TRBV5-1 and TRBJ2-1; possible D gene TRBD1, 6 bases. Material: blood, either unsorted or a sorted T cell fraction (not recorded which). The receptor comes from a male donor with ankylosing spondylitis or in good health (not recorded which). CDR3 in amino acids: CASSLAEGLEGDNEQFF. The CDR3 coding sequence is TGCGCCAGCAGCTTGGCCGAGGGGCTTGAGGGGGACAATGAGCAGTTCTTC.